The next 20 T cell receptor beta chains were all read from a single sample in a study of cytomegalovirus exposure and HLA in healthy donors. PCR involved 60 Vbeta and 13 Jbeta primers. The method was immunoSEQ multiplex PCR; TCRdb's version includes in-frame clones alone and lacks a portion of them. The data show some 85,000 clones, 76% seen once. The source material was PBMCs. Receptors originate from a male donor in good health and CMV-seronegative.

The chain employs TRBV9 and TRBJ2-3; 11 positions agree with TRBD2. Germline V gene sequence: CDR1 SGDLS, CDR2 YYNGEE. The CDR3 runs to 14 residues. Unmatched junction bases numbered 5, after V lost 4 bases and J lost 7 bases. The CDR3 DNA is TGTGCCAGCAGCCCTAGCGGGGGGAAGTATACGCAGTATTTT. Encoded protein: CASSPSGGKYTQYF.

The V and J genes are TRBV5-4 and TRBJ1-6; D is undetermined. V was trimmed by 0 bases and J by 8 bases, leaving 12 bases between them. The CDR3 extends over 15 amino acids. Per the germline V gene, CDR1 is SGHNT and CDR2 is YYREEE (reference sequence). The CDR3 is CASSLAWGGDSPLHF. CDR3 nucleotides: TGTGCCAGCAGCTTGGCATGGGGAGGCGATTCACCCCTCCACTTT.

The chain carries TRBV2 and TRBJ2-7; 7 positions match TRBD1. The germline V gene encodes CDR1 SNHLY and CDR2 FYNNEI. The trim removed 7 bases at V and 6 bases at J, leaving 6 bases unmatched. This CDR3 comprises 12 residues. The CDR3 loop reads CASTDRASEQYF. The CDR3 nucleotides are TGTGCCAGCACTGACAGGGCGAGCGAGCAGTACTTC. Looking up the rest from reference TRBV2 and TRBJ2-7 gives the full variable domain: EPEVTQTPSHQVTQMGQEVILRCVPISNHLYFYWYRQILGQKVEFLVSFYNNEISEKSEIFDDQFSVERPDGSNFTLKIRSTKLEDSAMYFCASTDRASEQYFGPGTRLTVT.

The J gene is TRBJ2-2, the V gene TRBV6-5; 8 bases align to TRBD1. Germline V gene data show CDR1 as MNHEY and CDR2 as SVGAGI. The CDR3 loop spans 14 amino acids. V was pared by 5 bases and J by 3 bases, with 2 bases of the junction left unmatched. The CDR3 coding sequence is TGTGCCAGCAGTGGACAGGGATACACCGGGGAGCTGTTTTTT. Residues: CASSGQGYTGELFF.

This sequence joins TRBV29-1 and TRBJ2-5, with 14 bases identical to TRBD2. V dropped 8 bases and J dropped 4; count of bases not matched to a gene: 3. Germline CDR1 is SQVTM and CDR2 is ANQGSEA. The CDR3 has 13 residues. CDR3 sequence (DNA): TGCAGCTCTGGGACTAGCGGGAGAGAGACCCAGTACTTC. Amino acid sequence: CSSGTSGRETQYF.

The chain has TRBV11-3 and TRBJ2-7; TRBD1 matches 7 bases. CDR1 SGHNT and CDR2 YENEEA come from the germline V gene. Trimming at V came to 5 bases and at J to 3 bases, leaving 1 base not matched to a gene. The CDR3 sequence is 12 residues long. Written as DNA, the CDR3 is TGTGCCAGCAGCCCAGGGGGCTACGAGCAGTACTTC. It encodes CASSPGGYEQYF.

The CDR3 protein is CASSRRVTGRENTEAFF. CDR3 DNA sequence: TGCGCCAGCAGCCGACGGGTCACGGGGCGGGAGAACACTGAAGCTTTCTTT. The V gene is TRBV4-3, the J gene TRBJ1-1, with D tentatively TRBD1 (5 bases). This CDR3 is 17 amino acids long. Trimming removed 4 bases at V and 1 base at J, with 19 bases between. Germline V gene sequence: CDR1 LGHNA, CDR2 YSLEER.

This clone showed up just a few times. The J gene is TRBJ1-2, the V gene TRBV28; D ambiguous. This CDR3 region has 15 residues. Germline loops: CDR1 MDHEN, CDR2 SYDVKM. The ends were cut back, 3 bases at V and 2 bases at J, with 13 bases in the middle. This chain's CDR3 is CASSLRRLANYGYTF. The CDR3, as DNA: TGTGCCAGCAGTTTGAGAAGACTCGCCAACTATGGCTACACCTTC.

This sequence joins TRBV9 and TRBJ2-5; 10 nucleotides match TRBD1. Germline assignment: CDR1 SGDLS and CDR2 YYNGEE. Trimming at V came to 2 bases and at J to 1 base, leaving 2 bases not matched to a gene. This CDR3 is 15 amino acids long. The DNA of the CDR3 is TGTGCCAGCAGCGTTGGGACAGGGGTCCAAGAGACCCAGTACTTC. Its translation is CASSVGTGVQETQYF.

The chain uses TRBV10-3 and TRBJ1-1; the match to TRBD1 covers 8 bases. This CDR3 has 14 amino acids. The germline CDR1 and CDR2 sequences are ENHRY and SYGVKD. The V segment lost 6 bases and the J segment 0 bases; nucleotides outside the gene matches: 3. This CDR3 reads CAIRGQVMNTEAFF. The CDR3 bases are TGTGCCATCAGGGGACAGGTTATGAACACTGAAGCTTTCTTT.

The J gene is TRBJ1-6, the V gene TRBV7-2; 12 nucleotides line up with TRBD1. There are 16 residues in the CDR3. V shed 3 bases and J 11 bases; nucleotides not matched to a gene: 8. Germline-derived CDR1 and CDR2 are SGHTA and FQGNSA. Here the CDR3 reads CASSFSRDRGRAPLHF. CDR3 DNA sequence: TGTGCCAGCAGCTTTAGCCGGGACAGGGGGCGTGCACCCCTCCACTTT. Drawing the rest from reference TRBV7-2 and TRBJ1-6, the complete variable domain is GAGVSQSPSNKVTEKGKDVELRCDPISGHTALYWYRQSLGQGLEFLIYFQGNSAPDKSGLPSDRFSAERTGGSVSTLTIQRTQQEDSAVYLCASSFSRDRGRAPLHFGNGTRLTVT.

The chain combines TRBV28 with TRBJ1-5; D not resolved. The germline V gene encodes CDR1 MDHEN and CDR2 SYDVKM. Trimming shortened V by 2 bases and J by 5 bases, and 13 bases separated the two germline ends. This CDR3 contains 15 residues. CDR3 sequence (DNA): TGTGCCAGCAGTTTACCCCCCGGGTTCTATCAGCCCCAGCATTTT. Translating it yields CASSLPPGFYQPQHF. The whole variable domain, filled in from reference TRBV28 and TRBJ1-5, reads DVKVTQSSRYLVKRTGEKVFLECVQDMDHENMFWYRQDPGLGLRLIYFSYDVKMKEKGDIPEGYSVSREKKERFSLILESASTNQTSMYLCASSLPPGFYQPQHFGDGTRLSIL.

The chain couples TRBV2 to TRBJ2-2; tentatively, D is TRBD1 (6 bases). This CDR3 has 16 residues. The germline V gene has CDR1 SNHLY and CDR2 FYNNEI. Trimming pared 3 bases from V and 4 bases from J, leaving 15 bases between. The CDR3 spells CASSDQYLGGTGELFF. The CDR3 DNA follows: TGTGCCAGCAGTGACCAATACCTAGGGGGCACCGGGGAGCTGTTTTTT.

The gene calls are TRBV4-3 and TRBJ1-6; D is perhaps TRBD1 (6 bases). Trimming removed 4 bases at V and 8 bases at J, with 15 bases between. CDR3 size: 15 residues. Germline-derived CDR1 and CDR2 are LGHNA and YSLEER. The CDR3 loop reads CASSLGGGGHSPLHF. Here the CDR3 DNA reads TGCGCCAGCAGCCTAGGAGGGGGGGGTCATTCACCCCTCCACTTT.

The rearrangement uses TRBV5-1 and TRBJ2-7, with a tentative D call TRBD1 (6 bases). Germline CDR1 and CDR2: SGHRS and YFSETQ. V lost 4 bases, J lost 0 bases, and 14 bases lay in between. This CDR3 region has 15 residues. The DNA of the CDR3 is TGCGCCAGCAGCGAAGGGGGTATCCCCTCCTACGAGCAGTACTTC. Translated: CASSEGGIPSYEQYF.

This clone was counted a single time. This chain links TRBV7-9 with TRBJ2-1, with 8 bases matching TRBD1. The CDR3 covers 15 residues. CDR1 is SEHNR and CDR2 is FQNEAQ in the germline V gene (reference sequence). With 3 bases clipped from V and 2 bases from J, the junction kept 3 bases outside the gene matches. The CDR3 is CASSLDRAAYNEQFF. The CDR3 DNA reads TGTGCCAGCAGCTTGGACAGGGCAGCCTACAATGAGCAGTTCTTC.

The rearrangement joins TRBV27 to TRBJ2-1; 7 bases match TRBD2. The length of the CDR3 is 14 residues. Germline loops: CDR1 MNHEY, CDR2 SMNVEV (reference sequence). The trim removed 7 bases at V and 4 bases at J, leaving 7 bases unmatched. DNA for the CDR3: TGTGCCAGCACCTCTAGCGGCCGTTACAATGAGCAGTTCTTC. Residues: CASTSSGRYNEQFF.

The sample holds a few counts of this clone. The gene calls are TRBV4-1 and TRBJ2-7, with no clear D. Germline CDR1 and CDR2: MGHRA and YSYEKL. Trimming left V 1 base short and J 0 bases short, with 16 bases between. The CDR3 consists of 17 residues. The CDR3 sequence is CASSQVDFLPGSYEQYF. In DNA, the CDR3 is TGCGCCAGCAGCCAAGTTGATTTTTTACCGGGCTCCTACGAGCAGTACTTC.

The chain is built from TRBV6-5 and TRBJ1-6; 11 bases match TRBD1. V lost 5 bases, J lost 10 bases, and 4 bases stayed unmatched. This CDR3 comprises 14 residues. CDR1 and CDR2 (germline): MNHEY, SVGAGI. The CDR3 sequence: CASSPGQGGSPLHF. CDR3 coding DNA: TGTGCCAGCAGTCCGGGACAGGGGGGATCACCCCTCCACTTT.

The chain combines TRBV19 with TRBJ1-2, with 11 positions matching TRBD1. The germline CDR1 and CDR2 sequences are LNHDA and SQIVND (reference sequence). This CDR3 has 13 residues. Trimming at V came to 6 bases and at J to 7 bases, leaving 4 bases not matched to a gene. Here the CDR3 DNA reads TGTGCCAGTAGGGGACAGGGGGTTTTTGGCTACACCTTC. As protein: CASRGQGVFGYTF. Full variable domain (rest looked up from reference TRBV19 and TRBJ1-2): DGGITQSPKYLFRKEGQNVTLSCEQNLNHDAMYWYRQDPGQGLRLIYYSQIVNDFQKGDIAEGYSVSREKKESFPLTVTSAQKNPTAFYLCASRGQGVFGYTFGSGTRLTVV.